This paragraph covers one TCR beta chain sequence. This clonotype was recorded at least ten times. Its target antigen remains unknown. Base qualities are not provided; no much larger clone lies one nucleotide away. The library was generated by multiplex PCR. Sequencer: Illumina HiSeq 4000. CDR3 regions were amplified by Arm-PCR with iRepertoire HTBI primers to construct TCR beta libraries. Gel purification was performed on PCR products prior to sequencing. Per the original workflow: A total of some 65 TRBV and 14 TRBJ segments were identified across samples and were used for gene usage analysis of CDR3 amino acid clonotypes. COPE and FqMerger were used to merge the filtered high-quality paired reads into contigs. BLAST was used to align contigs to IMGT TRBV, TRBD and TRBJ reference genes, with CDR3 defined following IMGT. Any clonotype with a frequency above 0.1% was classified as a highly expanded clone. Shannon entropy served as the measure of repertoire diversity, while the Gini coefficient captured V-J evenness. Public clonotypes were defined as clonotypes shared by more than one individual. TCRdb applied fastp at Q25 and MiXCR to the public reads, then kept only in-frame beta chains. CDR3 protein duplicates are merged, each entry listing the most common genes and DNA. The V and J calls and clone size are TCRdb's, not the authors'. This sample holds about 430,000 distinct CDR3 sequences; roughly 21% were observed only once. The ten top clones hold approximately 14% of the sample.

The record originates from a study of regulatory T cells in long-lasting Graves disease (dated by TCRdb to the early 2020s). About the investigation overall: To count as having persistent Graves' disease, a patient had to have received antithyroid drug treatment for over 5 years with TSH receptor autoantibodies remaining persistently positive. Antithyroid drugs had been taken for about 10.3 years on average by persistent Graves' disease patients in the clinical cohort. TCR sequencing covered about 13 persistent and 20 newly diagnosed Graves' disease patients, some 35 samples in total. Peripheral blood TCR sequencing and RNA sequencing compared persistent Graves' disease patients with newly diagnosed Graves' disease patients. The study was registered as a clinical trial and conducted in China.

Study-wide conclusions, independent of this receptor: Compared with newly diagnosed patients, persistent Graves' disease patients had lower TCR Shannon entropy and fewer highly expanded clones, which suggests clonal expansion. The authors acknowledged the small sample size as a limitation that may reduce accuracy. The study examined only peripheral blood because the primary lesion, thyroid tissue, could not be accessed. Sequencing and analysis were limited to the TCR beta chain. Persistent disease showed preferential use of TRBV28, TRBJ1-2 and TRBJ2-5, whereas newly diagnosed disease favored TRBV20-1 and TRBJ2-1. Patients with persistent disease shared more public clonotypes (approximately 2,500) than newly diagnosed patients did (approximately 1,000).

The time point label on this specimen signifies: persistent/refractory GD, antithyroid drugs over 5 years with positive TRAb. For both TCR sequencing and RNA sequencing, RNA was extracted from PBMCs using TRIzol. The diagnosis of Graves' disease was made according to American Thyroid Association guidelines. Patients for the study were recruited at an endocrinology department in Xi'an, China. Each patient gave about 8.1 milliliters of peripheral blood, collected in an EDTA anticoagulant tube. Ficoll Paque Plus density gradient separation was used to isolate PBMCs, and no further T cell sorting was performed. An Agilent 2100 Bioanalyzer and agarose gel were used to check RNA quality, and a NanoDrop 2000 was used to measure RNA concentration. Between the V and J ends, shortened by 5 bases and 7 bases respectively, the junction contains 21 bases. The CDR3 numbers 17 residues from cysteine through phenylalanine. Only the CDR3 region is kept as DNA, spanning 51 bases read in frame from base 1.

The receptor's source is a female donor with Graves disease. In this chain, TRBV12-3 or TRBV12-4 is recombined with TRBJ1-6, with a weak D call of TRBD1 (6 bases match). Sequences were derived from peripheral blood mononuclear cells (PBMCs), sampled when the disease was refractory, from a patient treated with antithyroid drugs. The nucleotides are TGTGCCAGCAGTCGGGCGGGGGGCGTTGGAAAAAATTCACCCCTCCACTTT. Its translation is CASSRAGGVGKNSPLHF.